The rows below give T cell receptor beta chains drawn from one sample of a study of T cell repertoires in cytomegalovirus infection. TCRdb passed the reads through MiXCR, listing each CDR3 protein once. The sample has some 400,000 distinct CDR3 sequences; approximately 31% are singletons. Sequenced sample: PBMCs. These receptors were collected from a human donor in good health (CMV status not recorded). Some clones in this sample may be carry-over from other donors' samples. Each CDR3 is given with its conserved first and last residue. The order of the fields is V gene, J gene, D gene, clone size, CDR3 protein, CDR3 DNA. D genes are given only for firm matches. Size tells how often a clone was seen (once, few, many) or the class of an expanded clone, and some rows leave it out.

>TRBV15|TRBJ1-4|TRBD1|NA
CATSSQLGQGSEKLLF
TGTGCCACCAGCAGCCAACTGGGACAGGGTAGTGAAAAACTGTTGTTT
>TRBV20-1|TRBJ2-3|NA|few
CSASWGDTQYF
TGCAGTGCTAGTTGGGGAGATACGCAGTATTTT
>TRBV25-1|TRBJ2-7|NA|many
CASSATGLEQYF
TGTGCCAGCAGTGCCACAGGGCTAGAGCAGTACTTC
>TRBV29-1|TRBJ2-3|TRBD2|NA
CSALAGNTDTQYF
TGCAGCGCACTAGCGGGCAACACAGATACGCAGTATTTT
>TRBV7-2|TRBJ1-3|NA|NA
CASSYRTAPGNTIYF
TGTGCCAGCAGCTACAGGACAGCCCCTGGAAACACCATATATTTT
>TRBV7-6|TRBJ2-3|NA|NA
CASNTFTGSGADTQYF
TGTGCCAGCAACACTTTTACCGGGAGCGGTGCAGATACGCAGTATTTT
>TRBV11-2|TRBJ2-7|TRBD2|NA
CASSLGGSYGQYF
TGTGCCAGCAGCCTCGGGGGGTCGTACGGGCAGTACTTC
>TRBV7-9|TRBJ2-5|TRBD1|few
CASSIGTGDQETQYF
TGTGCCAGCAGCATAGGGACAGGGGATCAAGAGACCCAGTACTTC
>TRBV7-2|TRBJ2-5|TRBD2|NA
CASSSGTSGPQETQYF
TGTGCCAGCAGCTCCGGGACTAGCGGGCCACAAGAGACCCAGTACTTC
>TRBV7-2|TRBJ1-1|TRBD1|NA
CASSTRDSMNTESFF
TGTGCCAGCAGCACTCGGGACAGCATGAACACTGAATCTTTCTTT
>TRBV7-2|TRBJ1-5|TRBD1|many
CASSLGQGKNQPQHF
TGTGCCAGCAGCTTAGGACAGGGGAAAAATCAGCCCCAGCATTTT
>TRBV7-9|TRBJ2-1|NA|few
CASSFKGNGEQFF
TGTGCCAGCAGCTTTAAGGGGAACGGTGAGCAGTTCTTC
>TRBV9|TRBJ2-3|NA|NA
CASSVGLSRTDTQYF
TGTGCCAGCAGCGTAGGCTTATCTCGCACAGATACGCAGTATTTT
>TRBV2|TRBJ2-7|TRBD1|NA
CASSEGGTGSYEQYF
TGTGCCAGCAGTGAGGGTGGGACAGGCTCCTACGAGCAGTACTTC
>TRBV7-6|TRBJ2-1|TRBD2|few
CASTGRGLAGVDEQFF
TGTGCCAGCACCGGAAGGGGACTAGCGGGGGTGGATGAGCAGTTCTTC
>TRBV5-5|TRBJ1-2|TRBD1|NA
CASKKTGGAYGYTF
TGTGCCAGCAAAAAGACAGGGGGTGCCTATGGCTACACCTTC
>TRBV19|TRBJ1-5|NA|few
CASRDPNQPQHF
TGTGCCAGTAGGGACCCGAATCAGCCCCAGCATTTT
>TRBV4-1|TRBJ1-1|TRBD1|few
CASSQNIGQGRTEAFF
TGCGCCAGCAGCCAAAACATCGGACAGGGGCGAACTGAAGCTTTCTTT
>TRBV5-5|TRBJ1-2|NA|few
CASSFSTANYGYTF
TGTGCCAGCAGCTTTTCAACAGCTAACTATGGCTACACCTTC
>TRBV10-2|TRBJ1-1|NA|NA
CASMKTAMNTEAFF
TGCGCCAGCATGAAGACAGCTATGAACACTGAAGCTTTCTTT
>TRBV27|TRBJ1-1|TRBD1|few
CASSPGQANTEAFF
TGTGCCAGCAGTCCGGGACAGGCTAACACTGAAGCTTTCTTT
>TRBV4-1|TRBJ2-7|TRBD1|NA
CASSQEPWGTGSYEQYF
TGCGCCAGCAGCCAAGAACCGTGGGGGACAGGGTCCTACGAGCAGTACTTC
>TRBV7-2|TRBJ1-3|NA|many
CASSLDRAGNTIYF
TGTGCCAGCAGCTTAGACAGGGCTGGAAACACCATATATTTT
>TRBV7-9|TRBJ2-6|NA|many
CASSLPGANVLTF
TGTGCCAGCAGCTTACCTGGGGCCAACGTCCTGACTTTC
>TRBV12-3/TRBV12-4|TRBJ1-6|NA|few
CASSQRQRIPLHF
TGTGCCAGCAGCCAGCGACAGCGGATACCCCTCCACTTT
>TRBV20-1|TRBJ1-5|NA|few
CSARSEADQPQHF
TGCAGTGCTAGATCAGAAGCGGATCAGCCCCAGCATTTT
>TRBV27|TRBJ2-3|TRBD1|NA
CASSFSGTGHTDTQYF
TGTGCCAGCAGTTTTTCCGGGACAGGGCACACAGATACGCAGTATTTT
>TRBV5-5|TRBJ1-2|TRBD1|few
CASSLVNRGLGGYTF
TGTGCCAGCAGCTTGGTGAACAGGGGGCTGGGAGGCTACACCTTC
>TRBV19|TRBJ1-5|NA|few
CASSGSQTFDIGNQPQHF
TGTGCCAGTTCCGGGAGCCAAACATTTGATATAGGGAATCAGCCCCAGCATTTT
>TRBV6-2/TRBV6-3|TRBJ1-5|TRBD1|NA
CASRFQGAGMGNQPQHF
TGTGCCAGCAGGTTCCAGGGGGCCGGGATGGGCAATCAGCCCCAGCATTTT